This TCR beta chain emerged from a study of T-cell reconstitution after alpha-beta-depleted transplantation in children. Study-level points and caveats: Approximately two months post-transplant, alpha-beta T cells reportedly originated from several hundred expanded graft clones. Several patients had high TCRbeta diversity at day 60; it came from surviving recipient T cells and thymic progenitors. Counts and diversity of T cells one year after transplant came mostly from newly produced T cells.

It was with unique molecular identifiers that the TCRbeta library was prepared. TCRdb redid the calling of the PCR reads with MiXCR, one entry per CDR3 protein. The table has about 110,000 distinct CDR3 sequences, 10% seen once; the top ten hold 34%. This clonotype appeared a few times. No antigen is known for it. J lost 9 bases, V lost 4 bases, and 8 bases had no gene match. The CDR3 runs to 13 residues. Germline V gives CDR1 SEHNR, CDR2 FQNEAQ (reference sequence). The chain is built from TRBV7-9 and TRBJ1-1; 7 bases line up with TRBD1. The TCR originated in a boy aged 2 to 10 with acute lymphoblastic leukemia, due to receive a stem cell transplant. Sample: PBMCs, taken before TCRalphabeta/CD19-depleted stem cell transplant. The CDR3 region is CASSSTGVTQAFF. The CDR3, as DNA: TGTGCCAGCAGCTCTACAGGGGTGACCCAAGCTTTCTTT.